The T cell receptor beta chain under discussion was sequenced for a study of T cell responses to AZD1222 COVID-19 vaccine. Per the germline V gene, CDR1 is MNHEY and CDR2 is SVGAGI. There are 12 residues in the CDR3. The V end was cut by 8 bases, the J end by 0 bases, with 8 bases between. Here immunoSEQ multiplex PCR was the method, and the copy in TCRdb shows in-frame clones only, minus some. Among about 82,000 clones listed, 70% to 90% were seen once. The specimen was peripheral blood, collected 28 days after the second AZD1222 dose. The receptor comes from an adult who received the AZD1222 COVID-19 vaccine. The genes are TRBV6-5 and TRBJ2-7; D remains ambiguous. The chain's CDR3 is CASHLSSYEQYF. The DNA for the CDR3 is TGTGCCAGCCATCTAAGCTCCTACGAGCAGTACTTC.